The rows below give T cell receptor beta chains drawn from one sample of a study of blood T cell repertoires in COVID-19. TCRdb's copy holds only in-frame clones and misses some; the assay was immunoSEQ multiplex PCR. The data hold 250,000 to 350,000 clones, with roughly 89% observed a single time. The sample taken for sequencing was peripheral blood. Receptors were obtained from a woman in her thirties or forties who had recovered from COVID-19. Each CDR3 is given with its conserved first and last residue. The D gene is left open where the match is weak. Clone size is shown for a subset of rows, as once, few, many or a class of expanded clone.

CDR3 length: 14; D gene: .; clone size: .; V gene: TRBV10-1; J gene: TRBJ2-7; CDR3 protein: CAPPQGWGTYEQYF; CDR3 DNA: TGCGCCCCGCCGCAGGGTTGGGGAACCTACGAGCAGTACTTC
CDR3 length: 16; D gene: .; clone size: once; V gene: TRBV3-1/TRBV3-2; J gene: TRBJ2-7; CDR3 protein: CASSQVYRELNYEQYF; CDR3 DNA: TGTGCCAGCAGCCAAGTCTACCGGGAGCTCAACTACGAGCAGTACTTC
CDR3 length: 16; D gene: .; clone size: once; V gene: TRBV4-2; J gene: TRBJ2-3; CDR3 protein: CASSQVRLGGTDTQYF; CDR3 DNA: TGTGCCAGCAGCCAAGTGCGGCTAGGGGGCACAGATACGCAGTATTTT
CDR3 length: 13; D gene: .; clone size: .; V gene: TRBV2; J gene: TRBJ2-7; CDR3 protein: CASSVDTSYEQYF; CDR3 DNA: TGTGCCAGCTCTGTGGACACCTCCTACGAGCAGTACTTC
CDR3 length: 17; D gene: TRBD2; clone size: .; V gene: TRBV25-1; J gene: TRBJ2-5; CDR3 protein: CASSDPGAGGERETQYF; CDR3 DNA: TGTGCCAGCAGTGACCCCGGGGCGGGGGGCGAGCGAGAGACCCAGTACTTC
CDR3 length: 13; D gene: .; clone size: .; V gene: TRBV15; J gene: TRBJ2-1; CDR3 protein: CATSRDGGREQFF; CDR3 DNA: TGTGCCACCAGCAGAGATGGGGGCCGGGAGCAGTTCTTC
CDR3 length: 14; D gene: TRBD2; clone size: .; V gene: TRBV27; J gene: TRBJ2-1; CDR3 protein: CASSTGTSGNEQFF; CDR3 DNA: TGTGCCAGCAGTACTGGGACTAGCGGTAATGAGCAGTTCTTC
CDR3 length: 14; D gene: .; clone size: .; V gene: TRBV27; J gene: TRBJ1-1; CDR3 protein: CAIKPGPEDTEAFF; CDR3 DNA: TGTGCCATCAAACCGGGCCCGGAGGACACTGAAGCTTTCTTT
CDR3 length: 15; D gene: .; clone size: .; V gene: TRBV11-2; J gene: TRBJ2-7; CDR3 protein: CASSFSRDSYYEQYF; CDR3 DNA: TGTGCCAGCAGCTTTAGCCGGGACTCGTACTACGAGCAGTACTTC
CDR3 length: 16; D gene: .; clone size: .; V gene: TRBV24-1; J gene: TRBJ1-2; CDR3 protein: CATSDSTLSTLDGYTF; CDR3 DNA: TGTGCCACCAGTGACTCCACCCTCTCGACTTTAGATGGCTACACCTTC
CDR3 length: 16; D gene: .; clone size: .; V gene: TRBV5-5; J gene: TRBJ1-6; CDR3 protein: CASNHRVPGDNSPLHF; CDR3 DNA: TGTGCCAGCAACCATCGGGTTCCAGGGGATAATTCACCCCTCCACTTT
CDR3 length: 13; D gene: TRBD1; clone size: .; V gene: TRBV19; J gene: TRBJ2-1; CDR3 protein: CASSYSQGIEQFF; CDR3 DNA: TGTGCCAGTAGCTACTCACAGGGGATAGAGCAGTTCTTC
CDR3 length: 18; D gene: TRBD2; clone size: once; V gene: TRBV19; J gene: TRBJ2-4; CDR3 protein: CASSIRVGLAGGGNIQYF; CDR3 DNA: TGTGCCAGTAGTATCCGGGTGGGACTAGCGGGAGGGGGAAACATTCAGTACTTC
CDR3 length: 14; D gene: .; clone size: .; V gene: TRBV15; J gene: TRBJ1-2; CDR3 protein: CATSTRNSGDGYTF; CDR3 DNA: TGTGCCACCAGCACGAGAAATTCAGGGGATGGCTACACCTTC
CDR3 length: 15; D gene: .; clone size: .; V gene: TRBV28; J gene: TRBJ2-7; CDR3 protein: CATFPSADRAYEQYF; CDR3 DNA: TGTGCCACCTTTCCCTCGGCGGACAGAGCCTACGAGCAGTACTTC
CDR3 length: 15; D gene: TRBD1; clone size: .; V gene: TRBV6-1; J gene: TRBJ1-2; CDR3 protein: CASSEAARGLYGYTF; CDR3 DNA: TGTGCCAGCAGTGAAGCGGCCAGGGGGCTTTATGGCTACACCTTC
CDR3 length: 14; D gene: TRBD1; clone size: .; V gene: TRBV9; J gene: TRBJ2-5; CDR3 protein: CASSGTGGAETQYF; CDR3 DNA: TGTGCCAGCAGCGGGACAGGGGGCGCAGAGACCCAGTACTTC
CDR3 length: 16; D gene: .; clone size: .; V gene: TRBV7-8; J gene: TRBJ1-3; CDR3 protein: CASSLGAGPPGNTIYF; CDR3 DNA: TGTGCCAGCAGCTTAGGCGCGGGTCCCCCTGGAAACACCATATATTTT
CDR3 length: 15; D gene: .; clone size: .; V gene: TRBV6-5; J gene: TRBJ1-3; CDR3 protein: CASHGGPSSGNTIYF; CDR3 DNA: TGTGCCAGCCACGGGGGTCCGAGCTCTGGAAACACCATATATTTT
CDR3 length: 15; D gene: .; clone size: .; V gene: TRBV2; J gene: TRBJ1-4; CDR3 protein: CASSEGGGSNEKLFF; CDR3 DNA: TGTGCCAGCAGTGAAGGGGGGGGCTCTAATGAAAAACTGTTTTTT
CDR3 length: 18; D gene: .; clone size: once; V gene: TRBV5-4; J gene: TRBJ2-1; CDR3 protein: CASSLAWKGAGSYNEQFF; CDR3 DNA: TGTGCCAGCAGCTTGGCGTGGAAGGGAGCGGGCTCCTACAATGAGCAGTTCTTC
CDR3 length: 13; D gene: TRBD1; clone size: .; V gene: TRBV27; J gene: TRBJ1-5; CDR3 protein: CASSWTGDQPQHF; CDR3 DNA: TGTGCCAGCAGCTGGACAGGGGATCAGCCCCAGCATTTT
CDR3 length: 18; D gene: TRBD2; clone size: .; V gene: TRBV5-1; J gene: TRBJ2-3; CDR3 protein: CASSLSGLAGGSTDTQYF; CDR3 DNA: TGCGCCAGCAGCTTGTCGGGACTAGCGGGGGGAAGCACAGATACGCAGTATTTT
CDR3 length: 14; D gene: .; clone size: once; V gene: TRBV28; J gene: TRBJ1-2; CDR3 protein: CASRPGLTTYGYTF; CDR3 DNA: TGTGCCAGCAGACCGGGACTCACAACCTATGGCTACACCTTC
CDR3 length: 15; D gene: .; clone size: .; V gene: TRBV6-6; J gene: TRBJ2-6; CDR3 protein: CASSYRRSGANVLTF; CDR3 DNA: TGTGCCAGCAGTTACCGTAGATCTGGGGCCAACGTCCTGACTTTC
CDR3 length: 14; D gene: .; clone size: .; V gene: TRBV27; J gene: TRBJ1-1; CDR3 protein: CASSPLTPGTEAFF; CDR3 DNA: TGTGCCAGCAGTCCACTGACCCCGGGAACTGAAGCTTTCTTT
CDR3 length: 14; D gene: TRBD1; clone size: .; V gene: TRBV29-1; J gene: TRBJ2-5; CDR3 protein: CSVAGQGAWETQYF; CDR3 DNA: TGCAGCGTGGCGGGACAGGGGGCATGGGAGACCCAGTACTTC
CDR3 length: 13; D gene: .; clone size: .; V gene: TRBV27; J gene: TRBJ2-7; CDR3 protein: CASSSGLAYEQYF; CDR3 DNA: TGTGCCAGCAGTTCTGGTCTAGCCTACGAGCAGTACTTC
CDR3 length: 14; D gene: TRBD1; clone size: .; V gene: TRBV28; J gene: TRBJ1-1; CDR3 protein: CASSSGQPNTEAFF; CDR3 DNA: TGTGCCAGCAGTTCGGGACAGCCGAACACTGAAGCTTTCTTT
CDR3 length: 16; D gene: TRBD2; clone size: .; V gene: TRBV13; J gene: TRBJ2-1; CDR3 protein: CASSLDASGLYNEQFF; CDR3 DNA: TGTGCCAGCAGCTTAGACGCTAGCGGGCTTTACAATGAGCAGTTCTTC
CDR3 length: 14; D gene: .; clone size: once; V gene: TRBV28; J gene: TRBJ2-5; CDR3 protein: CASSQGRVQETQYF; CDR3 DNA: TGTGCCAGCAGTCAGGGCAGGGTCCAAGAGACCCAGTACTTC
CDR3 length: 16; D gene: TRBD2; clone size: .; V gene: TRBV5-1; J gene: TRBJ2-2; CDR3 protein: CASTDSGASNTGELFF; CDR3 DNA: TGCGCCAGCACCGATAGCGGGGCCTCGAACACCGGGGAGCTGTTTTTT
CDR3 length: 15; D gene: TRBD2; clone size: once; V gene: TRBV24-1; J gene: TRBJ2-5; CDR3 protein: CATSDRTSGRETQYF; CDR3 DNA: TGTGCCACCAGTGATAGGACTAGCGGGAGGGAGACCCAGTACTTC
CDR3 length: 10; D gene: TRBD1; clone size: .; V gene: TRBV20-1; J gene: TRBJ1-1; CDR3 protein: CSASTGDLFF; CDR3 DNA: TGCAGTGCTTCGACAGGGGATCTATTCTTT
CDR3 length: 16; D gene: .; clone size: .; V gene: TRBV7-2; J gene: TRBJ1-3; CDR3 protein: CASSLSVVNPGNTIYF; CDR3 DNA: TGTGCCAGCAGCTTATCAGTCGTAAACCCCGGAAACACCATATATTTT
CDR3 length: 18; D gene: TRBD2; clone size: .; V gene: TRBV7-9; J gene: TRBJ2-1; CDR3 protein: CASSLGRVAGGSGNEQFF; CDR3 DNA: TGTGCCAGCAGCTTAGGGAGGGTAGCGGGAGGTAGCGGCAATGAGCAGTTCTTC
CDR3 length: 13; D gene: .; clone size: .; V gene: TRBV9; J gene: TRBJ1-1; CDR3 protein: CASSVMRNTEAFF; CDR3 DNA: TGTGCCAGCAGCGTAATGAGGAACACTGAAGCTTTCTTT
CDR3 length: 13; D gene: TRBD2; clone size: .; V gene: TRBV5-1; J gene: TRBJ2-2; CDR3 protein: CASSFGGTGELFF; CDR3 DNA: TGCGCCAGCAGCTTCGGGGGGACCGGGGAGCTGTTTTTT
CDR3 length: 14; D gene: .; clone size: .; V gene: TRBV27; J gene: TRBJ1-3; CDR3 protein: CASSFGGAGNTIYF; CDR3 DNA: TGTGCCAGCAGTTTTGGGGGGGCTGGAAACACCATATATTTT
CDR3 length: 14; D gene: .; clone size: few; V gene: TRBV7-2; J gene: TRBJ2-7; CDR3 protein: CASSLPGLSYEQYF; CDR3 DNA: TGTGCCAGCAGCTTGCCGGGACTGTCCTACGAGCAGTACTTC
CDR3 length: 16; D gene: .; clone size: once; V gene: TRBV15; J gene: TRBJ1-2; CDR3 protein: CATSGGRGITNYGYTF; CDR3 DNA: TGTGCCACCAGCGGCGGCAGGGGCATAACTAACTATGGCTACACCTTC
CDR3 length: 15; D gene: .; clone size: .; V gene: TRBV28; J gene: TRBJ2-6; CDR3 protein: CASSPPSSGANVLTF; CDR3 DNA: TGTGCCAGCAGTCCCCCCAGCTCTGGGGCCAACGTCCTGACTTTC
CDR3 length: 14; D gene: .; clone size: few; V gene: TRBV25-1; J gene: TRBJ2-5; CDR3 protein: CASSELASQETQYF; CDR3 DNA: TGTGCCAGCAGTGAATTAGCGTCCCAAGAGACCCAGTACTTC
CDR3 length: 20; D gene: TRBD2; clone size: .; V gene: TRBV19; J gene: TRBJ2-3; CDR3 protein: CASSPTWTSGRVLGTDTQYF; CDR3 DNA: TGTGCCAGTAGTCCAACCTGGACTAGCGGGAGAGTTCTTGGCACAGATACGCAGTATTTT
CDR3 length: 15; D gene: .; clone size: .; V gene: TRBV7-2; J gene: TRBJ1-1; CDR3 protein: CASSLGAGLATEAFF; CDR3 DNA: TGTGCCAGCAGCTTAGGTGCAGGGCTCGCCACTGAAGCTTTCTTT
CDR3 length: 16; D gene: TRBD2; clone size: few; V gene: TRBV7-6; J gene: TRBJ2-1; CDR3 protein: CASSLASVAGEAGPFF; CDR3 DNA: TGTGCCAGCAGCTTAGCTTCCGTAGCGGGAGAAGCGGGTCCGTTCTTC
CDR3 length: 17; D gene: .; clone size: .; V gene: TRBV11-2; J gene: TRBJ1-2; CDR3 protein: CASSLVIRGGVLGGYTF; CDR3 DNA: TGTGCCAGCAGCTTAGTTATCCGGGGAGGGGTTCTAGGTGGCTACACCTTC
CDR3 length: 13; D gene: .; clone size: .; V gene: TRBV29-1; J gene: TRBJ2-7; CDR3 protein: CSVEDSESYEQYF; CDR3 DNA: TGCAGCGTTGAGGACAGCGAAAGCTACGAGCAGTACTTC